Each of the 15 T cell receptor beta chains below was sequenced from the same sample in a study of blood T cell repertoires in COVID-19. Sequencing used immunoSEQ multiplex PCR; TCRdb keeps in-frame clones, though not all of them. The repertoire holds about 250,000 clones, with roughly four fifths as singletons. Sequenced input: peripheral blood. These receptors came from a man aged 45 to 65 with active or convalescent COVID-19.

J is TRBJ1-5 and V is TRBV10-3; 7 bases are a match to TRBD1. Germline V gene sequence: CDR1 ENHRY, CDR2 SYGVKD. The CDR3 loop spans 15 amino acids. The V and J ends lost 2 bases and 1 base, in that order; junction bases with no gene match: 2. In DNA form, the CDR3 reads TGTGCCATCAGTGAGACAGGGGACAGCAATCAGCCCCAGCATTTT. Amino acid sequence: CAISETGDSNQPQHF.

V and J are TRBV6-2 or TRBV6-3 and TRBJ1-2, with 9 bases lining up with TRBD1. V lost 4 bases to trimming and J lost 6 bases; unmatched junction nucleotides: 15. This CDR3 region has 17 residues. CDR1 and CDR2 (germline): MNHEY, SVGEGT. This chain's CDR3 is CASSSHSVGTGIDGYTF. In DNA form, the CDR3 reads TGTGCCAGCAGTTCACATTCGGTTGGGACAGGGATCGATGGCTACACCTTC.

This clone was observed a few times. The chain couples TRBV30 to TRBJ1-6, with TRBD1 matching over 7 bases. This CDR3 spans 12 amino acids. With 4 bases clipped from V and 7 bases from J, the junction kept 1 base outside the gene matches. Germline assignment: CDR1 GTSNPN and CDR2 SVGIG (reference sequence). The CDR3 coding sequence is TGTGCCTGGAAACAGGGGAATTCACCCCTCCACTTT. Its protein is CAWKQGNSPLHF.

J is TRBJ2-7 and V is TRBV6-1; TRBD2 is a possible D gene (7 bases). Germline loops: CDR1 MNHNS, CDR2 SASEGT. V shed 2 bases and J shed 1 base, with 15 bases lying between them. The CDR3 has 16 residues. The CDR3 bases are TGTGCCAGCAGTGAATTCTGGGGGGGCCAATCCTACGAGCAGTACTTC. Translation: CASSEFWGGQSYEQYF.

The CDR3, as DNA: TGCAGCGTTGCGGAGACGGACTATGGCTACACCTTC. Protein sequence: CSVAETDYGYTF. The rearrangement links TRBV29-1 to TRBJ1-2; D is unresolved. V lost 4 bases and J 3 bases, leaving 9 bases between the germline ends. This CDR3 spans 12 amino acids. The germline CDR1 and CDR2 sequences are SQVTM and ANQGSEA. Combining the CDR3 with reference TRBV29-1 and TRBJ1-2 gives the whole variable domain SAVISQKPSRDICQRGTSLTIQCQVDSQVTMMFWYRQQPGQSLTLIATANQGSEATYESGFVIDKFPISRPNLTFSTLTVSNMSPEDSSIYLCSVAETDYGYTFGSGTRLTVV.

The chain is built from TRBV7-2 and TRBJ2-2, with 14 positions matching TRBD2. The length of the CDR3 is 17 residues. V gave up 0 bases and J gave up 3 bases; unmatched junction bases: 0. The germline CDR1 and CDR2 sequences are SGHTA and FQGNSA. The CDR3 sequence: CASSLAGLAGDTGELFF. The DNA for the CDR3 is TGTGCCAGCAGCTTAGCGGGACTAGCGGGGGACACCGGGGAGCTGTTTTTT.

The CDR3 protein is CASRQGFTGELFF. CDR3 nucleotide sequence: TGCGCCAGCAGACAGGGGTTCACCGGGGAGCTGTTTTTT. The genes are TRBV5-1 and TRBJ2-2; 7 nucleotides agree with TRBD1. From germline, CDR1 is SGHRS and CDR2 YFSETQ. With V trimmed by 5 bases and J by 4 bases, 2 bases remained unmatched. This CDR3 region has 13 residues.

The gene calls are TRBV19 and TRBJ1-1, with TRBD1 identical over 10 bases. CDR1 is LNHDA, CDR2 SQIVND, per germline (reference sequence). The CDR3 runs to 17 residues. Losses at the gene ends were 5 bases for V and 1 base for J; bases not matched to a gene: 10. The CDR3 here is CASSVLPGQGRNTEAFF. CDR3 DNA: TGTGCCAGTAGTGTTCTCCCGGGACAGGGGAGGAACACTGAAGCTTTCTTT.

This chain connects TRBV29-1 to TRBJ2-3, with unresolved D. This CDR3 spans 13 amino acids. Germline lookup yields CDR1 SQVTM and CDR2 ANQGSEA. Trimming shortened V by 2 bases and J by 2 bases, and 8 bases separated the two germline ends. In nucleotides, the CDR3 is TGCAGCGTTGAACGACTGCTCACAGATACGCAGTATTTT. It is translated as CSVERLLTDTQYF.

The J gene is TRBJ1-1, the V gene TRBV6-1, with D possibly TRBD1 on 5 matching bases. The CDR3 loop spans 16 amino acids. The V gene's germline CDR1 is MNHNS and CDR2 SASEGT. V lost 0 bases, J lost 6 bases, and 17 bases lay in between. Written as DNA, the CDR3 is TGTGCCAGCAGTGAAGCGGGGAGGGGTAAGAAACCTGAAGCTTTCTTT. Encoded protein: CASSEAGRGKKPEAFF.

The rearrangement uses TRBV5-7 and TRBJ1-1; D call uncertain. TRBV5-7 is known as an ORF, though its function is uncertain. V gave up 4 bases and J gave up 1 base, with 11 bases separating them. This CDR3 spans 14 amino acids. CDR3 protein: CASSLREGNTEAFF. In DNA, the CDR3 is TGTGCCAGCAGCCTTCGGGAAGGGAACACTGAAGCTTTCTTT.

The chain couples TRBV29-1 to TRBJ2-7, with D perhaps matching TRBD1 (6 bases). V lost 4 bases and J 7 bases, leaving 20 bases between the germline ends. The CDR3 sequence is 14 residues long. Germline V gene sequence: CDR1 SQVTM, CDR2 ANQGSEA. The CDR3 region is CSVGYDRDILEQYF. The CDR3 region has the DNA TGCAGCGTTGGGTACGACCGGGACATCTTAGAGCAGTACTTC.

The V call is TRBV24-1, the J call TRBJ2-1, with 9 bases matching TRBD1. Germline V gene lookup returns CDR1 KGHDR and CDR2 SFDVKD. The CDR3 extends over 17 amino acids. The J segment lost 6 bases and the V segment lost 2 bases, leaving 10 bases of the junction unmatched. Written as DNA, the CDR3 is TGTGCCACCAGTGATTCAGCGGGACAGGGTACTGGCAATGAGCAGTTCTTC. Translation gives CATSDSAGQGTGNEQFF.

The CDR3 nucleotides are TGTGCCAGTAGTTACGGGACACCAAACTATGGCTACACCTTC. Protein sequence: CASSYGTPNYGYTF. The V call is TRBV19, the J call TRBJ1-2, with D perhaps matching TRBD1 (6 bases). The germline V gene encodes CDR1 LNHDA and CDR2 SQIVND (reference sequence). This CDR3 region has 14 residues. V lost 5 bases and J lost 2, with 12 bases in between.

The J gene is TRBJ1-2, the V gene TRBV7-9; D is unresolved. Germline V lookup: CDR1 SEHNR, CDR2 FQNEAQ (reference sequence). The CDR3 spans 12 residues. The V end lost 1 base, the J end lost 4 bases, and 4 bases lay between the germline ends. CDR3 bases: TGTGCCAGCAGCTTAGACAGCTATGGCTACACCTTC. Translation gives CASSLDSYGYTF.